This TCR beta chain was observed in a study of breast tumors, draining lymph nodes, adjacent tissues. TCRdb re-called the multiplex PCR reads with MiXCR, one entry per CDR3 protein. In the table there are some 170,000 distinct CDR3 sequences, around 33% of which are singletons. The lymph nodes were axillary draining lymph nodes from breast cancer patients. The CDR3 loop spans 12 amino acids. Trimming pared 3 bases from V and 4 bases from J, leaving 6 bases between. This clonotype was seen a few times. This may be a read error: a much more frequent sequence differs by one nucleotide. The TCR sequence derives from a female donor with breast cancer. Some clones in this sample may be carry-over from other donors' samples. The chain combines TRBV12-3 or TRBV12-4 with TRBJ1-2; no firm D call. Sequencing was performed on axillary lymph node tissue. The CDR3 DNA follows: TGTGCCAGCAGTTTCGACTTCTATGGCTACACCTTC. Encoded protein: CASSFDFYGYTF.